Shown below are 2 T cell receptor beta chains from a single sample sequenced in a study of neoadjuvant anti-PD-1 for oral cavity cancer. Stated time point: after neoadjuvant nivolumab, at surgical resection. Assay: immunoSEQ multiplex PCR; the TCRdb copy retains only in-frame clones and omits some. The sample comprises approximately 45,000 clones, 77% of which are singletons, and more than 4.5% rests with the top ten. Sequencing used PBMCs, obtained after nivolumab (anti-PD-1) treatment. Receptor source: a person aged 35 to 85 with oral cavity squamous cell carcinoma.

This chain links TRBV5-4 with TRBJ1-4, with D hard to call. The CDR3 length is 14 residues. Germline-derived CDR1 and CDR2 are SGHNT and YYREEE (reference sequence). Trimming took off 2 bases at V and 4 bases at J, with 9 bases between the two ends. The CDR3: CASSFGLNNEKLFF. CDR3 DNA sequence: TGTGCCAGCAGCTTCGGACTGAATAATGAAAAACTGTTTTTT.

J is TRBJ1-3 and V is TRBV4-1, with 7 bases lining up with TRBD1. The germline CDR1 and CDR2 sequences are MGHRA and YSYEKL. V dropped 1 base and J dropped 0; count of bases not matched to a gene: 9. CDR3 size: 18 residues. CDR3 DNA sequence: TGCGCCAGCAGCCAAGTGGGGTTGACAGGGCACTCTGGAAACACCATATATTTT. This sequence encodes CASSQVGLTGHSGNTIYF.